This entry lists 30 T cell receptor beta chains sequenced from one sample in a study of OX40 agonist ivuxolimab in advanced cancers. The method was immunoSEQ multiplex PCR; TCRdb's version includes in-frame clones alone and lacks a portion of them. The table lists approximately 69,000 clones, approximately 80% of them singletons. Sequences were derived from CD4+ or CD8+ T cells sorted from blood, sampled in a trial of the OX40 agonist ivuxolimab. The receptors originated from an adult with an advanced solid tumor such as melanoma, head and neck, liver or kidney cancer.

CDR3 amino acids: CASSDIGGASYEQYF. The DNA of the CDR3 is TGTGCCAGCAGTGATATTGGGGGCGCTTCCTACGAGCAGTACTTC. The chain carries TRBV25-1 and TRBJ2-7; perhaps TRBD1 as D (6 bases). Germline CDR1 MGHDK, CDR2 SYGVNS. V lost 3 bases, J lost 1 base, and 13 bases lay in between. The length of the CDR3 is 15 residues.

The J gene is TRBJ2-5, the V gene TRBV18, with 7 bases identical to TRBD2. Germline trimming cut 2 bases from V and 2 bases from J; bases unmatched to any gene: 5. The CDR3 loop spans 15 amino acids. Germline V lookup: CDR1 KGHSH, CDR2 LQKENI. The CDR3, as DNA: TGTGCCAGCTCACCAAATTCCGGGGGGCAAGAGACCCAGTACTTC. Its protein product is CASSPNSGGQETQYF.

The V gene is TRBV10-1, the J gene TRBJ1-1; tentative D call: TRBD1 (5 bases). From germline, CDR1 is WNHNN and CDR2 SYGVQD (reference sequence). The V end was cut by 3 bases, the J end by 4 bases, with 15 bases between. The CDR3 spans 15 residues. The CDR3 nucleotides read TGCGCCAGCAGTGAAACGGGGACTCCTTCCACTGAAGCTTTCTTT. It translates to CASSETGTPSTEAFF.

This chain links TRBV7-8 with TRBJ1-5; D is ambiguous. Germline CDR1 and CDR2: SGHVS and FQNEAQ. V was pared by 1 base and J by 5 bases, with 12 bases between. The CDR3 is 15 amino acids. The DNA for the CDR3 is TGTGCCAGCAGCTTAGATGAGGCCCTCCATCAGCCCCAGCATTTT. Amino acids: CASSLDEALHQPQHF.

The chain combines TRBV4-1 with TRBJ2-1, with a weak D call TRBD2 (5 bases). This CDR3 is built from 13 residues. Trimming pared 6 bases from V and 10 bases from J, leaving 16 bases between. CDR1 and CDR2 from the germline V gene are MGHRA and YSYEKL. Here the CDR3 reads CASSPTSSREQFF. CDR3 bases: TGCGCCAGCAGTCCTACTAGTTCACGGGAGCAGTTCTTC.

The genes are TRBV11-2 and TRBJ2-6, with D uncertain. Germline-derived CDR1 and CDR2 are SGHAT and FQNNGV. Trimming took off 5 bases at V and 0 bases at J, with 8 bases between the two ends. The CDR3 sequence is 15 residues long. CDR3 coding DNA: TGTGCCAGCAGCACGATAAACTCTGGGGCCAACGTCCTGACTTTC. Protein: CASSTINSGANVLTF.

The chain uses TRBV2 and TRBJ1-1, with D possibly TRBD1 on 6 matching bases. There are 13 residues in the CDR3. V dropped 8 bases and J dropped 7 bases, with 17 bases sitting between them. Germline V gene data show CDR1 as SNHLY and CDR2 as FYNNEI. For the CDR3, the DNA is TGTGCCAGCGTACCGGGACATAGCAGTGAAGCTTTCTTT. Translated: CASVPGHSSEAFF.

This chain uses TRBV6-5 with TRBJ2-7, with a weak D call TRBD1 (5 bases). The CDR3 is made up of 14 amino acids. Germline-derived CDR1 and CDR2 are MNHEY and SVGAGI. Trimming cost V 6 bases and J 5 bases, with 17 bases left between them. This CDR3 reads CASRLHSGSNEQYF. CDR3 nucleotide sequence: TGTGCCAGCAGGCTTCACTCAGGGTCAAACGAGCAGTACTTC.

This sequence joins TRBV19 and TRBJ1-2; a possible D gene is TRBD1 (6 bases). V dropped 5 bases and J dropped 1 base, with 14 bases sitting between them. In germline, CDR1 is LNHDA, CDR2 SQIVND (reference sequence). The length of the CDR3 is 15 residues. The CDR3 protein is CASSPTGRNNYGYTF. Here the CDR3 DNA reads TGTGCCAGTAGTCCTACAGGGCGGAATAACTATGGCTACACCTTC.

The chain uses TRBV5-1 and TRBJ2-5, with D possibly TRBD2 on 6 matching bases. The V and J ends lost 1 base and 4 bases respectively, with 14 bases between them. The germline gives CDR1 SGHRS, CDR2 YFSETQ. The length of the CDR3 is 15 residues. The CDR3, as DNA: TGCGCCAGCAGCTTGTGGGGCGGGGATAGAGAGACCCAGTACTTC. Amino acid sequence: CASSLWGGDRETQYF.

This chain connects TRBV19 to TRBJ1-1; D is possibly TRBD1 (6 bases). From germline, CDR1 is LNHDA and CDR2 SQIVND (reference sequence). CDR3 size: 13 residues. V was pared by 6 bases and J by 2 bases, with 10 bases between. The CDR3 sequence is CASSTGLNTEAFF. CDR3 nucleotide sequence: TGTGCCAGTAGCACAGGGCTCAACACTGAAGCTTTCTTT.

The chain carries TRBV2 and TRBJ2-7; D is possibly TRBD2 (5 bases). The CDR3 extends over 14 amino acids. Trimming cost V 6 bases and J 3 bases, with 15 bases left between them. Germline-derived CDR1 and CDR2 are SNHLY and FYNNEI. For the CDR3, the DNA is TGTGCCAGCAGGGTCCGGGGTAGGAGCTACGAGCAGTACTTC. Translating it yields CASRVRGRSYEQYF.

This clone was detected a few times. The chain links TRBV5-1 to TRBJ2-3; TRBD1 matches at 7 bases. Looked up from germline, CDR1 is SGHRS and CDR2 is YFSETQ. Unmatched junction bases numbered 7, after V lost 3 bases and J lost 3 bases. The CDR3 sequence is 15 residues long. The CDR3 sequence is CASSYSDRATDTQYF. For the CDR3, the DNA is TGCGCCAGCAGCTATAGTGACAGGGCGACAGATACGCAGTATTTT.

Regarding this clone: The same CDR3 also results from other DNA sequences found in this sample. This chain links TRBV5-1 with TRBJ1-2; tentative D call: TRBD1 (5 bases). V was trimmed by 5 bases and J by 0 bases, leaving 8 bases between them. The CDR3 loop spans 13 amino acids. CDR1 and CDR2 (germline): SGHRS, YFSETQ. CDR3 nucleotides: TGCGCCAGCAGTCCAGGGACTAACTATGGCTACACCTTC. Protein sequence: CASSPGTNYGYTF.

The gene calls are TRBV6-1 and TRBJ2-1; D could derive from TRBD1 or TRBD2 (5 bases each). The germline V gene has CDR1 MNHNS and CDR2 SASEGT. Trimming stripped 2 bases from V and 7 bases from J, with 12 bases between. This CDR3 spans 14 amino acids. In DNA, the CDR3 is TGTGCCAGCAGTGAACCGGGACGGAGAAATGAGCAGTTCTTC. Amino acids: CASSEPGRRNEQFF.

The rearrangement uses TRBV18 and TRBJ2-3; either TRBD1 or TRBD2 may fit D (5 bases each). The CDR3 is made up of 13 amino acids. V gave up 2 bases and J gave up 5 bases, with 8 bases separating them. Germline V gene lookup returns CDR1 KGHSH and CDR2 LQKENI. Here the CDR3 reads CASSPSGRDTQYF. The CDR3 nucleotides are TGTGCCAGCTCACCATCAGGGAGAGATACGCAGTATTTT. Full variable domain (outside the CDR3, taken from reference TRBV18 and TRBJ2-3): NAGVMQNPRHLVRRRGQEARLRCSPMKGHSHVYWYRQLPEEGLKFMVYLQKENIIDESGMPKERFSAEFPKEGPSILRIQQVVRGDSAAYFCASSPSGRDTQYFGPGTRLTVL.

CDR3 sequence (DNA): TGTGCCAGCAGCCAGCGTCTAGCGGGGGGCGGGGAAACCGGGGAGCTGTTTTTT. Translating it yields CASSQRLAGGGETGELFF. This sequence joins TRBV4-2 and TRBJ2-2, with TRBD2 matching over 11 bases. The CDR3 runs to 18 residues. Per the germline V gene, CDR1 is LGHNA and CDR2 is YNFKEQ. The J segment lost 5 bases and the V segment lost 3 bases, leaving 11 bases of the junction unmatched.

V and J are TRBV18 and TRBJ2-3, with D unresolved. This CDR3 contains 16 residues. Trimming took off 1 base at V and 2 bases at J, with 13 bases between the two ends. The germline V gene has CDR1 KGHSH and CDR2 LQKENI. Here the CDR3 DNA reads TGTGCCAGCTCACCACGCTCGGGCTTTCCCACAGATACGCAGTATTTT. This encodes CASSPRSGFPTDTQYF.

This sequence joins TRBV28 and TRBJ2-3; 9 bases are shared with TRBD1. Germline V lookup: CDR1 MDHEN, CDR2 SYDVKM. CDR3 size: 17 residues. Losses at the gene ends were 5 bases for V and 6 bases for J; bases not matched to a gene: 15. The CDR3 DNA is TGTGCCAGCAGTACGAACCGGGACAGGGTAATTGTGGATACGCAGTATTTT. Protein sequence: CASSTNRDRVIVDTQYF.

The rearrangement joins TRBV27 to TRBJ2-1, with D tentatively TRBD1 or TRBD2 (5 bases each). The CDR3 runs 14 residues. The ends were cut back, 6 bases at V and 9 bases at J, with 18 bases in the middle. Germline V gene sequence: CDR1 MNHEY, CDR2 SMNVEV (reference sequence). The CDR3 nucleotides read TGTGCCAGCAGATTGGAACGGGGCCTAGGTGAGCAGTTCTTC. As protein: CASRLERGLGEQFF.

The chain joins TRBV5-4 to TRBJ2-7; the D gene is possibly TRBD1 (6 bases). Per germline, CDR1 SGHNT and CDR2 YYREEE (reference sequence). Trimming stripped 0 bases from V and 6 bases from J, with 13 bases between. The CDR3 is 14 amino acids. The CDR3 protein is CASSLGGQGGEQYF. The CDR3 DNA reads as TGTGCCAGCAGCTTGGGGGGCCAAGGGGGCGAGCAGTACTTC.

This chain links TRBV11-3 with TRBJ1-5; D gene unclear. Trimming left V 2 bases short and J 4 bases short, with 9 bases between. The CDR3 is 14 residues long. Germline assignment: CDR1 SGHNT and CDR2 YENEEA. Here the CDR3 DNA reads TGTGCCAGCAGCTTAAGACGGAATAATCAGCCCCAGCATTTT. It codes for CASSLRRNNQPQHF.

The J gene is TRBJ2-2, the V gene TRBV19; D may be TRBD1 or TRBD2 (5 bases each). The CDR3 is 16 residues long. V lost 7 bases, J lost 4 bases, and 19 bases lay in between. The V gene's germline CDR1 is LNHDA and CDR2 SQIVND (reference sequence). The CDR3 sequence: CASKKTGTAVTGELFF. DNA for the CDR3: TGTGCCAGTAAAAAAACTGGGACGGCGGTCACCGGGGAGCTGTTTTTT.

The CDR3 nucleotides read TGTGCCAGCAGCTTAAGTTCGGGAGATACGCAGTATTTT. Translating gives CASSLSSGDTQYF. The chain has TRBV7-8 and TRBJ2-3; D call uncertain. Germline V gives CDR1 SGHVS, CDR2 FQNEAQ. The CDR3 is 13 residues long. V was trimmed by 2 bases and J by 5 bases, leaving 8 bases between them.

The chain is built from TRBV5-4 and TRBJ2-1; 8 bases align to TRBD2. The CDR3 has 15 amino acids. Germline loops: CDR1 SGHNT, CDR2 YYREEE (reference sequence). V was pared by 5 bases and J by 2 bases, with 6 bases of the junction left unmatched. The CDR3 sequence is CASRGAGATYNEQFF. The CDR3 region has the DNA TGTGCCAGCAGGGGAGCGGGGGCTACCTACAATGAGCAGTTCTTC.

In its sample, this clone was seen once. The chain recombines TRBV6-1 with TRBJ2-7; D perhaps matches TRBD2 (6 bases). V lost 7 bases and J lost 3, with 13 bases in between. Germline V gives CDR1 MNHNS, CDR2 SASEGT. CDR3 size: 13 residues. This chain's CDR3 is CASTLQGGYEQYF. CDR3 coding DNA: TGTGCCAGCACGCTTCAGGGAGGCTACGAGCAGTACTTC.

CDR3 coding DNA: TGTGCCAGCAGTCTGGCGGGACAGGGGAAAGGAAACACCATATATTTT. Protein sequence: CASSLAGQGKGNTIYF. The chain carries TRBV27 and TRBJ1-3, with 10 nucleotides matching TRBD1. The CDR3 consists of 16 residues. CDR1 is MNHEY and CDR2 is SMNVEV in the germline V gene (reference sequence). Germline trimming cut 5 bases from V and 4 bases from J; bases unmatched to any gene: 8.

The chain joins TRBV30 to TRBJ1-3, with D maybe TRBD1 (6 bases). Trimming took 1 base from V and 0 from J, leaving 13 bases between them. The CDR3 is 16 residues long. Germline V CDR1 and CDR2: GTSNPN, SVGIG (reference sequence). DNA for the CDR3: TGTGCCTGGAGTGGGGGCAGGGGTGTCTCTGGAAACACCATATATTTT. This codes for CAWSGGRGVSGNTIYF. The variable domain in full, completed from reference TRBV30 and TRBJ1-3, reads SQTIHQWPATLVQPVGSPLSLECTVEGTSNPNLYWYRQAAGRGLQLLFYSVGIGQISSEVPQNLSASRPQDRQFILSSKKLLLSDSGFYLCAWSGGRGVSGNTIYFGEGSWLTVV.

This clone was found a few times. The chain employs TRBV11-2 and TRBJ1-1, with a weak D call TRBD1 (5 bases). The CDR3 covers 14 residues. Trimming left V 5 bases short and J 1 base short, with 11 bases between. CDR1 is SGHAT, CDR2 FQNNGV, per germline. The CDR3 protein is CASSPPGRNTEAFF. CDR3 sequence (DNA): TGTGCCAGCAGCCCGCCGGGGCGGAACACTGAAGCTTTCTTT.

The CDR3 region is CASSQDRGQVNEQFF. CDR3 sequence (DNA): TGTGCCAGCAGCCAAGATCGAGGGCAGGTCAATGAGCAGTTCTTC. This chain uses TRBV14 with TRBJ2-1; a possible D gene is TRBD2 (5 bases). This CDR3 has 15 residues. The V gene's germline CDR1 is SGHDN and CDR2 FVKESK. V was clipped by 0 bases and J by 6 bases, with 12 bases between them.